This record concerns one TCR beta chain sequence. Its matching antigen is unknown. This sample is part of a study of T cell responses to AZD1222 COVID-19 vaccine. Study-wide points: Among AZD1222 vaccinees, only 5 or 6 were seropositive at baseline. Spike-specific TCR breadth and depth both grew after two AZD1222 doses. The sample set comprised mostly white British donors with more females, and clonal diversity was possibly underestimated.

This CDR3 comprises 12 residues. Trimming stripped 9 bases from V and 3 bases from J, with 12 bases between. The germline CDR1 and CDR2 sequences are ENHRY and SYGVKD. Sequencing was performed with immunoSEQ multiplex PCR; in TCRdb, only in-frame clones are kept and a portion is missing. This table has roughly 140,000 clones, just over 90% appearing once. This clonotype was sampled from an adult in good health. The sequences come from peripheral blood, collected on day 0 of MenACWY control vaccination. The V gene is TRBV10-3, the J gene TRBJ2-7, with D maybe TRBD1 (5 bases). CDR3 nucleotide sequence: TGTGCCATAAATGGACAAAGCTACGAGCAGTACTTC. Translating gives CAINGQSYEQYF.